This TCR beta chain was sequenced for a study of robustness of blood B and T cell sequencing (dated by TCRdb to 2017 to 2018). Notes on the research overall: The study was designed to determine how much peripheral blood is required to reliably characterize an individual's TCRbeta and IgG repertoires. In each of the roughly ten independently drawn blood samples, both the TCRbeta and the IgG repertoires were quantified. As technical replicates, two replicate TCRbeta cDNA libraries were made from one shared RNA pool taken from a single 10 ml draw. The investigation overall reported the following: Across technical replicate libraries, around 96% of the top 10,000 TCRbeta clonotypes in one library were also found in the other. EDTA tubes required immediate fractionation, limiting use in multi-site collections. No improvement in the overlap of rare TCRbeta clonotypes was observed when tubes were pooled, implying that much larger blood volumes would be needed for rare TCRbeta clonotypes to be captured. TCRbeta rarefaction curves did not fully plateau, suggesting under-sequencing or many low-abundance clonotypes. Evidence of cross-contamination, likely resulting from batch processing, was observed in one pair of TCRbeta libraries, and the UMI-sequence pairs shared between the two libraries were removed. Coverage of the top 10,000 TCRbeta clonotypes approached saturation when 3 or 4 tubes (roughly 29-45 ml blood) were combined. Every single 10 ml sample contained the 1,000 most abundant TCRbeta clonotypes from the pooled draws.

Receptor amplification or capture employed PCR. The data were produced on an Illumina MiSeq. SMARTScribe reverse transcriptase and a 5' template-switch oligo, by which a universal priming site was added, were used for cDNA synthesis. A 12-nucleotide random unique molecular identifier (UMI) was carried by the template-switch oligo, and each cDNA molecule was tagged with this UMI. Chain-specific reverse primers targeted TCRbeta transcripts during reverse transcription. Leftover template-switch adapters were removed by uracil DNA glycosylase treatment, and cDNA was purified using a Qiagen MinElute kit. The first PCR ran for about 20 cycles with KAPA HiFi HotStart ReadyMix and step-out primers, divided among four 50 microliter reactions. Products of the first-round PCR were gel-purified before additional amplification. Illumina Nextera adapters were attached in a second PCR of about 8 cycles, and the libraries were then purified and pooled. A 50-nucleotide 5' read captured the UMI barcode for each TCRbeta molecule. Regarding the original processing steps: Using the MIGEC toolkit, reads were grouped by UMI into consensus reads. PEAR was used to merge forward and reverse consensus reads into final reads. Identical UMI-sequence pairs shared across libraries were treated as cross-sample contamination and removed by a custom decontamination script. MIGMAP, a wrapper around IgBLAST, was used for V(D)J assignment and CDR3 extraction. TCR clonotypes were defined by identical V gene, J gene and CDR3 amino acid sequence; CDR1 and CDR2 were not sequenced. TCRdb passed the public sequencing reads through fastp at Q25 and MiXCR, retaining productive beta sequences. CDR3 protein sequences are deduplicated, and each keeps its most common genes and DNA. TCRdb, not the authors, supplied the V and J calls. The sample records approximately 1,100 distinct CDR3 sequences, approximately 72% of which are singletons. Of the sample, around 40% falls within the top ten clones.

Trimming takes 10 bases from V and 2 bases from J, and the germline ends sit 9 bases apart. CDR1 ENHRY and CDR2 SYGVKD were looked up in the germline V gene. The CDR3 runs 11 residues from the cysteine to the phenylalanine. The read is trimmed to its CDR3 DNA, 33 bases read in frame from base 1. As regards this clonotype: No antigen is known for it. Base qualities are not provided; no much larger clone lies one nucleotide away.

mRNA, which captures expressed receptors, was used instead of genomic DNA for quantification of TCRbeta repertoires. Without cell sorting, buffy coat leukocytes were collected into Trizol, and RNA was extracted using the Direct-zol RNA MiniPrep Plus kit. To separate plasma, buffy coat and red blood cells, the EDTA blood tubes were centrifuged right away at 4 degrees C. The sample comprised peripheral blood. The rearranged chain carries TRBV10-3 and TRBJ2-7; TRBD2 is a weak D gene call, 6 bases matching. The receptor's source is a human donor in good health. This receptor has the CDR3 CATASAYEQYF. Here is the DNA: TGTGCCACCGCTAGCGCCTACGAGCAGTACTTC.